A selection of T cell receptor beta chains follows, all from one sample in a study of identical twins. MiXCR was run by TCRdb on the 5' RACE reads, yielding one entry per CDR3 protein. The sample includes about 530,000 distinct CDR3 sequences, approximately 20% seen only once; the top ten take approximately 0.48%. These data also featured in a second study, about yellow fever vaccine responses in identical twins.

The sample consisted of CD4+ T cells sorted from blood. The source of these receptors is a young woman in good health. CDR3s include the opening cysteine and the closing phenylalanine or tryptophan. D genes are given only for firm matches. Expanded clones get a size class; other rows say once, few or many, or leave the size out.

>once|TRBJ1-3|TRBV3-1|NA
CASSTGPIYGNTIYF
TGTGCCAGCAGCACAGGTCCCATCTATGGGAACACCATATATTTT
>once|TRBJ2-6|TRBV12-3/TRBV12-4|TRBD1
CACSFSRDSYSGANVLTF
TGTGCCTGCAGTTTTAGTCGGGACAGTTACTCTGGGGCCAACGTCCTGACTTTC
>NA|TRBJ2-6|TRBV7-9|NA
CASNAYSGANVLTF
TGTGCCAGCAACGCTTACTCTGGGGCCAACGTCCTGACTTTC
>many|TRBJ1-1|TRBV5-5|NA
CASSQTRPLDRNTEAFF
TGTGCCAGCAGCCAGACACGCCCGCTTGACAGGAACACTGAAGCTTTCTTT
>NA|TRBJ2-3|TRBV5-1|TRBD2
CASSNQGAGGTDTQYF
TGCGCCAGCAGCAACCAGGGAGCGGGAGGCACAGATACGCAGTATTTT
>NA|TRBJ2-1|TRBV15|NA
CATSDSGFEQFF
TGTGCCACCAGCGACAGCGGGTTTGAGCAGTTCTTC
>many|TRBJ2-7|TRBV3-1|NA
CASSRSSYEQYF
TGTGCCAGCAGCCGCAGCTCCTACGAGCAGTACTTC
>few|TRBJ2-1|TRBV7-3|TRBD2
CASSLTGTLAGGGSSYNEQFF
TGTGCCAGCAGCTTAACGGGAACACTAGCGGGAGGGGGGAGCTCCTACAATGAGCAGTTCTTC
>few|TRBJ2-7|TRBV5-1|NA
CASTLEGSSYEQYF
TGCGCCAGCACCTTAGAGGGAAGTTCCTACGAGCAGTACTTC
>NA|TRBJ1-2|TRBV10-3|NA
CAISGSPGVDYGYTF
TGTGCCATCAGTGGTAGCCCCGGGGTAGACTATGGCTACACCTTC
>few|TRBJ2-4|TRBV19|TRBD2
CASSSPGLYIQYF
TGTGCCAGTAGTTCACCGGGACTATACATTCAGTACTTC
>NA|TRBJ2-2|TRBV5-1|NA
CASSLGPTTGELFF
TGCGCCAGCAGCTTAGGGCCGACAACCGGGGAGCTGTTTTTT
>few|TRBJ2-1|TRBV20-1|TRBD1
CSATGTEYNEQFF
TGCAGTGCCACCGGGACAGAGTACAATGAGCAGTTCTTC
>many|TRBJ2-3|TRBV7-9|NA
CASSLRLPTDTQYF
TGTGCCAGCAGCTTACGACTACCCACAGATACGCAGTATTTT
>many|TRBJ2-2|TRBV11-2|NA
CASSRLGGITGELFF
TGTGCCAGCAGCCGACTAGGGGGAATCACCGGGGAGCTGTTTTTT
>NA|TRBJ2-2|TRBV11-1|TRBD2
CASSFWLLAAKNTGELFF
TGTGCCAGCAGCTTCTGGCTACTAGCGGCAAAGAACACCGGGGAGCTGTTTTTT
>NA|TRBJ1-2|TRBV19|NA
CASSPLGYGYTF
TGTGCCAGTAGTCCTTTGGGTTATGGCTACACCTTC
>NA|TRBJ2-2|TRBV5-6|NA
CATSLRPSVTGELFF
TGTGCCACCAGCTTGAGACCTAGCGTCACCGGGGAGCTGTTTTTT
>NA|TRBJ2-5|TRBV5-1|TRBD2
CASSPRLAANQETQYF
TGCGCCAGCAGCCCGCGACTAGCGGCTAACCAAGAGACCCAGTACTTC
>NA|TRBJ1-2|TRBV29-1|NA
CSVDREGGYTF
TGCAGCGTTGATAGAGAGGGCGGCTACACCTTC
>NA|TRBJ2-3|TRBV19|NA
CASSIAVGSGYTQYF
TGTGCCAGTAGTATAGCGGTAGGGTCCGGATATACGCAGTATTTT
>few|TRBJ2-1|TRBV5-1|NA
CASSNPSGGEQFF
TGCGCCAGCAGCAACCCTTCCGGGGGTGAGCAGTTCTTC
>few|TRBJ2-3|TRBV5-1|NA
CASMPGDTDTQYF
TGCGCCAGCATGCCAGGAGACACAGATACGCAGTATTTT
>few|TRBJ2-1|TRBV7-2|NA
CASSLLGGRGRSNEQFF
TGTGCCAGCAGCCTCTTAGGTGGTAGAGGAAGATCCAATGAGCAGTTCTTC
>NA|TRBJ2-1|TRBV7-2|TRBD1
CASSGTGFGEQFF
TGTGCCAGCTCCGGGACAGGTTTCGGTGAGCAGTTCTTC
>few|TRBJ2-7|TRBV5-1|NA
CASSWGTADYEQYF
TGCGCCAGCAGCTGGGGGACTGCCGACTACGAGCAGTACTTC
>NA|TRBJ2-4|TRBV29-1|TRBD2
CSVGEGAKNIQYF
TGCAGCGTTGGGGAGGGGGCCAAAAACATTCAGTACTTC
>few|TRBJ2-1|TRBV2|NA
CASNRLPKFGDSYNEQFF
TGTGCCAGCAATCGTCTCCCCAAATTTGGTGACTCCTACAATGAGCAGTTCTTC
>NA|TRBJ2-1|TRBV20-1|NA
CSASVAGKRINNEQFF
TGCAGTGCTTCAGTTGCCGGGAAGCGAATAAACAATGAGCAGTTCTTC
>NA|TRBJ2-5|TRBV28|NA
CASRPGGQETQYF
TGTGCCAGCAGGCCCGGGGGCCAAGAGACCCAGTACTTC
>many|TRBJ2-5|TRBV7-9|NA
CASSLAGLETQYF
TGTGCCAGCAGTTTAGCAGGGTTGGAGACCCAGTACTTC
>NA|TRBJ2-2|TRBV29-1|TRBD2
CSVGGLAGGSNTGELFF
TGCAGCGTTGGCGGGCTAGCGGGAGGTTCGAACACCGGGGAGCTGTTTTTT
>NA|TRBJ1-1|TRBV11-2|NA
CASSLSSWTEAFF
TGTGCCAGCAGCTTATCCAGCTGGACTGAAGCTTTCTTT
>few|TRBJ2-7|TRBV28|TRBD2
CASSPTSGTFYEQYF
TGTGCCAGCAGTCCGACTAGCGGGACCTTCTACGAGCAGTACTTC
>NA|TRBJ2-3|TRBV28|TRBD2
CASLRGGSGTDTQYF
TGTGCCAGCCTACGGGGGGGATCGGGCACAGATACGCAGTATTTT
>few|TRBJ2-1|TRBV21-1|NA
CASSKNSFLPEDEQFF
TGTGCCAGCAGCAAGAACTCGTTTCTCCCTGAGGATGAGCAGTTCTTC
>NA|TRBJ1-6|TRBV7-9|NA
CASSLREENNSPLHF
TGTGCCAGCAGCTTACGGGAGGAAAATAATTCACCCCTCCACTTT
>NA|TRBJ2-2|TRBV6-1|TRBD2
CASRNSGGAPGELFF
TGTGCCAGCAGAAATAGCGGGGGGGCCCCCGGGGAGCTGTTTTTT
>NA|TRBJ1-1|TRBV3-1|NA
CASSQEFRGTEAFF
TGTGCCAGCAGCCAAGAGTTCCGGGGCACTGAAGCTTTCTTT
>NA|TRBJ2-2|TRBV12-3/TRBV12-4|NA
CASSFVRTGELFF
TGTGCCAGCAGTTTTGTGCGGACCGGGGAGCTGTTTTTT
>NA|TRBJ1-6|TRBV18|TRBD1
CATSTGINSPLHF
TGTGCCACCTCGACAGGGATTAATTCACCCCTCCACTTT
>NA|TRBJ2-5|TRBV7-9|NA
CASSLPAGGETQYF
TGTGCCAGCAGCTTGCCCGCCGGCGGGGAGACCCAGTACTTC
>few|TRBJ2-1|TRBV7-8|TRBD2
CASSLVMASGTTYNEQFF
TGTGCCAGCAGCTTAGTAATGGCCTCCGGGACTACCTACAATGAGCAGTTCTTC
>few|TRBJ2-2|TRBV6-2/TRBV6-3|NA
CASRPTQTGELFF
TGTGCCAGCAGGCCGACTCAGACCGGGGAGCTGTTTTTT
>NA|TRBJ2-2|TRBV28|TRBD2
CASRRKTSGSTGELFF
TGTGCCAGCAGACGAAAGACTAGCGGGAGCACCGGGGAGCTGTTTTTT
>NA|TRBJ1-1|TRBV27|NA
CASGPASDLTEAFF
TGTGCCAGCGGACCTGCCTCGGACCTCACTGAAGCTTTCTTT
>NA|TRBJ2-6|TRBV5-1|NA
CASRQDRLSGANVLTF
TGCGCCAGTCGACAGGATAGACTCTCTGGGGCCAACGTCCTGACTTTC
>NA|TRBJ2-7|TRBV2|NA
CASSEQWESSYEQYF
TGTGCCAGCAGTGAACAGTGGGAGAGCTCCTACGAGCAGTACTTC
>few|TRBJ2-2|TRBV6-1|NA
CASRSPGQNTGELFF
TGTGCCAGCAGGAGCCCGGGACAAAACACCGGGGAGCTGTTTTTT
>NA|TRBJ2-1|TRBV10-3|TRBD2
CAIRATSGLYNEQFF
TGTGCCATCAGGGCAACTAGCGGACTGTACAATGAGCAGTTCTTC